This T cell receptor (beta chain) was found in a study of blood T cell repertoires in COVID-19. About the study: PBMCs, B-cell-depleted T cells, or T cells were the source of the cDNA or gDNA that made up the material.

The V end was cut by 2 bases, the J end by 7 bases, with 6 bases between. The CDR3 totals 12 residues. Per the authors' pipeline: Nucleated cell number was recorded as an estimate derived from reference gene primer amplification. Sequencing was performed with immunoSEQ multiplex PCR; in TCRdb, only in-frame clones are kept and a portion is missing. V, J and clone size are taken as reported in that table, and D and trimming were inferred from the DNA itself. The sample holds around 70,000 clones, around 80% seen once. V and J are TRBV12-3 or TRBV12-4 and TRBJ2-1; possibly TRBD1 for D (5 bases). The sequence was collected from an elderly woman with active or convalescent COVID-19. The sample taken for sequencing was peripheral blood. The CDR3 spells CASSLTGNEQFF. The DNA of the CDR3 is TGTGCCAGCAGTTTAACAGGTAATGAGCAGTTCTTC.